This paragraph covers one T cell receptor beta chain sequence. This sample's time point: baseline pretreatment blood. As to treatment: 15 Gy SBRT to primary tumor, nephrectomy 4 weeks later. Serial blood draws occurred at baseline and 2 and 4 weeks post-SBRT. CDR1 is SGDLS and CDR2 is YYNGEE in the germline V gene. The V and J ends lost 4 bases and 4 bases respectively, with 12 bases between them. The CDR3 loop spans 13 amino acids. This entry belongs to a study of radiation and T cells in renal cell carcinoma. In the study overall: Nephrectomy followed 15 Gy stereotactic body radiation by 4 weeks.

Here immunoSEQ multiplex PCR was the method, and the copy in TCRdb shows in-frame clones only, minus some. This table holds 130,000 to 150,000 clones, roughly 84% found once. The source is a woman between 45 and 60 years old with renal cell carcinoma. The V and J genes are TRBV9 and TRBJ2-7; D call uncertain. This specimen consisted of blood, obtained from a patient whose treatment included radiotherapy and nephrectomy. The DNA of the CDR3 is TGTGCCAGCAGCCCATCGGACCTTTACGAGCAGTACTTC. This encodes CASSPSDLYEQYF.